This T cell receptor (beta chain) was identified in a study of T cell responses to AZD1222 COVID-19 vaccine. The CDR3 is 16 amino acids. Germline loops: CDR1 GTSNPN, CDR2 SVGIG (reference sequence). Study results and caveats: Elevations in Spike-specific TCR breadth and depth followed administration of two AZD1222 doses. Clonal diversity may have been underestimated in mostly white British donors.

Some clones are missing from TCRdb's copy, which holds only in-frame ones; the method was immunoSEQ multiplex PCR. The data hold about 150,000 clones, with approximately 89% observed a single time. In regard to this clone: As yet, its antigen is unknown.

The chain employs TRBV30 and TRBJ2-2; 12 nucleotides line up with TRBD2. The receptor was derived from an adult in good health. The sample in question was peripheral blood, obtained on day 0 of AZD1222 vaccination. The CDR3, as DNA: TGTACGGGGGAGACTAGCGGGAGTTCGACGATCGGGGAGCTGTTTTTT. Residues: CTGETSGSSTIGELFF.